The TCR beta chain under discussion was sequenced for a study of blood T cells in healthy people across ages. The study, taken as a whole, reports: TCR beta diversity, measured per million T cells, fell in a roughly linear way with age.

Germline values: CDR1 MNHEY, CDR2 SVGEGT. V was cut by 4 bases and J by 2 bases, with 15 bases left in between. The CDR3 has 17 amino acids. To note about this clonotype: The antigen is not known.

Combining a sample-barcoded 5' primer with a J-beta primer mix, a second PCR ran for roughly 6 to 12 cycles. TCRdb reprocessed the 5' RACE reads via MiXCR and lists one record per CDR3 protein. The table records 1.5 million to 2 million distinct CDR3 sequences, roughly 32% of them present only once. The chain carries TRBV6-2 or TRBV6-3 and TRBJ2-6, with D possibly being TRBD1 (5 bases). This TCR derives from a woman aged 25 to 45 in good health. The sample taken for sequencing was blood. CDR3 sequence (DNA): TGTGCCAGCAGTTTCGCCAGGGTTCCCCCTGGGGCCAACGTCCTGACTTTC. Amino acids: CASSFARVPPGANVLTF.